Listed below are T cell receptor beta chains from one sample, sequenced in a study of blood T cell repertoires in COVID-19. TCRdb keeps only in-frame clones here, not all; method: immunoSEQ multiplex PCR. The sample includes 150,000 to 200,000 clones, about 85% seen only once; the top ten take around 6.2%. The sequencing sample was made of PBMCs or T cells enriched from blood (not recorded which). These TCRs come from a man aged 40-49 years who had recovered from COVID-19. Both conserved end residues are part of each CDR3. D genes are given only for firm matches.

D | V | CDR3
TRBD2 | TRBV28 | CASSSPGRAGDTQYF
- | TRBV5-4 | CASSSRQVSEQYF
TRBD1 | TRBV19 | CASRPTGAVEAFF
- | TRBV14 | CASSQRGQPQHF
- | TRBV7-2 | CASSLDPDSTLQYNEQFF
- | TRBV9 | CASSGGAGPGEQYF
TRBD1 | TRBV29-1 | CSVEIGQGGIHGYTF
TRBD2 | TRBV6-5 | CASSRTSVSYNEQFF
TRBD2 | TRBV9 | CASSPAGGTSYNEQFF
- | TRBV5-1 | CASTPGGRSSEKLFF
- | TRBV10-3 | CATQSPGTYEQYF
TRBD1 | TRBV5-1 | CASSSIFSGTAITGELFF